Shown below are 19 T cell receptor beta chains from a single sample sequenced in a study of T cell responses to AZD1222 COVID-19 vaccine. The method was immunoSEQ multiplex PCR; TCRdb's version includes in-frame clones alone and lacks a portion of them. Among under 100,000 clones listed, approximately 90% were seen once. Source: peripheral blood, taken on day 0 of AZD1222 vaccination. These receptors were taken from an adult in good health.

This chain connects TRBV7-8 to TRBJ2-7; D possibly corresponds to TRBD2 (5 bases). CDR3 length equals 14 residues. Germline V gene sequence: CDR1 SGHVS, CDR2 FQNEAQ. The germline V and J ends were trimmed by 3 bases and 1 base, with 10 bases remaining between them. The CDR3 region has the DNA TGTGCCAGCAGCTTTTCGAGCGGTTCCTACGAGCAGTACTTC. Its translation: CASSFSSGSYEQYF.

This chain connects TRBV11-2 to TRBJ1-3; D possibly corresponds to TRBD1 (5 bases). Per the germline V gene, CDR1 is SGHAT and CDR2 is FQNNGV. The CDR3 has 14 residues. Trimming cost V 1 base and J 2 bases, with 6 bases left between them. CDR3 loop: CASSLGGPGNTIYF. The DNA for the CDR3 is TGTGCCAGCAGCTTAGGGGGCCCTGGAAACACCATATATTTT.

The V call is TRBV30, the J call TRBJ1-5; D is possibly TRBD1 (5 bases). The V and J ends lost 5 bases and 4 bases respectively, with 15 bases between them. The length of the CDR3 is 14 residues. In germline, CDR1 is GTSNPN, CDR2 SVGIG (reference sequence). The CDR3 protein is CAWAGRGVNQPQHF. CDR3 DNA: TGTGCCTGGGCCGGGAGGGGCGTGAATCAGCCCCAGCATTTT.

The gene calls are TRBV5-1 and TRBJ2-2; tentative D call: TRBD2 (7 bases). This CDR3 contains 13 residues. The germline gives CDR1 SGHRS, CDR2 YFSETQ. V lost 7 bases and J lost 5, with 12 bases in between. CDR3 region: CASRGALTGELFF. In nucleotides, the CDR3 is TGCGCCAGCCGGGGGGCCCTAACCGGGGAGCTGTTTTTT. Variable domain in full (rest from reference TRBV5-1 and TRBJ2-2): KAGVTQTPRYLIKTRGQQVTLSCSPISGHRSVSWYQQTPGQGLQFLFEYFSETQRNKGNFPGRFSGRQFSNSRSEMNVSTLELGDSALYLCASRGALTGELFFGEGSRLTVL.

The rearrangement uses TRBV29-1 and TRBJ1-2; maybe TRBD1 (6 bases). This CDR3 is built from 12 residues. The V end was cut by 6 bases, the J end by 3 bases, with 11 bases between. CDR1 and CDR2 (germline): SQVTM, ANQGSEA. In DNA, the CDR3 is TGCAGCGTCTCAGGGGACTACTATGGCTACACCTTC. It encodes CSVSGDYYGYTF.

The rearrangement links TRBV30 to TRBJ1-4; D unclear. Germline CDR1 and CDR2: GTSNPN and SVGIG (reference sequence). The CDR3 totals 11 residues. The V and J ends lost 2 bases and 4 bases respectively, with 2 bases between them. In DNA, the CDR3 is TGTGCCTGGAGTCTTAATGAAAAACTGTTTTTT. Residues: CAWSLNEKLFF.

The rearrangement joins TRBV6-4 to TRBJ2-3; D is possibly TRBD1 (5 bases). CDR1 MRHNA and CDR2 SNTAGT come from the germline V gene. The CDR3 is 14 amino acids. Trimming took 0 bases from V and 3 from J, leaving 7 bases between them. CDR3 loop: CASSDSAGTDTQYF. The CDR3 nucleotides are TGTGCCAGCAGTGACTCGGCAGGGACAGATACGCAGTATTTT.

The V gene is TRBV6-2 or TRBV6-3, the J gene TRBJ1-5; 7 bases are a match to TRBD1. The CDR3 runs to 16 residues. After removal of 0 bases from V and 0 bases from J, the junction contained 2 bases not matched to a gene. Germline V lookup: CDR1 MNHEY, CDR2 SVGEGT. CDR3: CASSYSGGDSNQPQHF. For the CDR3, the DNA is TGTGCCAGCAGTTACTCAGGGGGCGATAGCAATCAGCCCCAGCATTTT.

The chain employs TRBV24-1 and TRBJ2-3; the D is unclear. In germline, CDR1 is KGHDR, CDR2 SFDVKD. The ends were cut back, 6 bases at V and 2 bases at J, with 8 bases in the middle. The CDR3 length is 13 residues. The CDR3: CATSRSDTDTQYF. The CDR3 coding sequence is TGTGCCACCAGTAGGTCCGACACAGATACGCAGTATTTT.

The chain uses TRBV9 and TRBJ1-4; D is unresolved. Trimming removed 0 bases at V and 0 bases at J, with 6 bases between. This CDR3 has 15 residues. Germline-derived CDR1 and CDR2 are SGDLS and YYNGEE. CDR3: CASSVDGSTNEKLFF. CDR3 DNA sequence: TGTGCCAGCAGCGTAGACGGATCAACTAATGAAAAACTGTTTTTT.

This chain links TRBV12-2 with TRBJ1-2. TRBV12-2 constitutes a pseudogene. The CDR3 loop spans 16 amino acids. This CDR3 is CASRSRTGGDSDGYTF. Here the CDR3 DNA reads TGTGCAAGTCGCTCGCGAACCGGGGGGGACTCGGATGGCTACACCTTC.

This clone has only one observation. The chain joins TRBV5-5 to TRBJ1-2; perhaps TRBD1 as D (5 bases). CDR3 length: 14 amino acids. Germline V lookup: CDR1 SGHKS, CDR2 YYEKEE (reference sequence). The V end was cut by 0 bases, the J end by 4 bases, with 10 bases between. The CDR3 coding sequence is TGTGCCAGCAGCTTGGGCAGGGACTCCTATGGCTACACCTTC. Its protein is CASSLGRDSYGYTF.

This clone is a singleton in its sample. The gene calls are TRBV6-5 and TRBJ1-2, with a weak D call TRBD1 (5 bases). The CDR3 extends over 13 amino acids. Trimming took off 2 bases at V and 8 bases at J, with 12 bases between the two ends. Germline V gene sequence: CDR1 MNHEY, CDR2 SVGAGI. The CDR3 sequence is CASSYEGSTGYTF. The DNA of the CDR3 is TGTGCCAGCAGTTACGAGGGGAGCACGGGCTACACCTTC.

V is TRBV5-7 and J is TRBJ2-3; 13 bases fit TRBD2. TRBV5-7 is placed among ORFs of uncertain function. The length of the CDR3 is 17 residues. The ends lost 0 bases at V and 2 bases at J; junction bases unmatched: 3. The CDR3 region has the DNA TGTGCCAGCAGCTTGGTACTAGCGGGGGGGGACACAGATACGCAGTATTTT. This codes for CASSLVLAGGDTDTQYF.

On this clone: This specimen includes other DNA sequences encoding the same CDR3. The CDR3: CAWSVQDHQPQHF. The DNA of the CDR3 is TGTGCCTGGAGTGTACAGGATCATCAGCCCCAGCATTTT. The rearrangement links TRBV30 to TRBJ1-5, with a tentative D call TRBD1 (5 bases). Trimming removed 0 bases from V and 5 bases from J, with 8 bases in between. CDR3 length: 13 residues. The germline gives CDR1 GTSNPN, CDR2 SVGIG (reference sequence).

The rearrangement uses TRBV24-1 and TRBJ2-3; 9 bases line up with TRBD2. V dropped 5 bases and J dropped 4; count of bases not matched to a gene: 9. Germline CDR1 KGHDR, CDR2 SFDVKD. The CDR3 loop spans 16 amino acids. CDR3 amino acids: CATSGGGGGAPDTQYF. In DNA form, the CDR3 reads TGTGCCACCAGTGGAGGAGGCGGGGGGGCCCCAGATACGCAGTATTTT.

V gene TRBV11-2 combines with J gene TRBJ2-1; TRBD2 is a possible D gene (5 bases). Germline V lookup: CDR1 SGHAT, CDR2 FQNNGV. Trimming pared 7 bases from V and 5 bases from J, leaving 18 bases between. The CDR3 totals 15 residues. DNA for the CDR3: TGTGCCAGCACCCGACTGTCCGGGAAAAACAATGAGCAGTTCTTC. As protein: CASTRLSGKNNEQFF.

The rearrangement uses TRBV5-5 and TRBJ1-1; D is uncertain. V lost 4 bases to trimming and J lost 5 bases, with 15 bases between them. There are 14 residues in the CDR3. Germline values: CDR1 SGHKS, CDR2 YYEKEE (reference sequence). CDR3 DNA: TGTGCCAGCAGCCCCCCGCGGGGAAGTACTGAAGCTTTCTTT. This translates into CASSPPRGSTEAFF.

V and J are TRBV12-3 or TRBV12-4 and TRBJ1-4; D is unclear. The CDR3 runs to 13 residues. V gave up 0 bases and J gave up 4 bases, with 3 bases separating them. The CDR3 DNA reads TGTGCCAGCAGTTTAGCTGTTAATGAAAAACTGTTTTTT. Its protein is CASSLAVNEKLFF.